This T cell receptor beta chain is drawn from a study of cytomegalovirus exposure and HLA in healthy donors. The V end lost 5 bases, the J end lost 0 bases, and 11 bases lay between the germline ends. Germline values: CDR1 SGHAT, CDR2 FQDESV (reference sequence). The CDR3 length is 14 residues. The PCR contained 60 Vbeta and 13 Jbeta primers. The method was immunoSEQ multiplex PCR; TCRdb's version includes in-frame clones alone and lacks a portion of them. The repertoire consists of approximately 84,000 clones, with less than 80% occurring once and the leading ten covering more than 8%. The chain combines TRBV11-1 with TRBJ2-7; TRBD2 might be the D (5 bases). The source is a man in his forties in good health and CMV-seropositive. The sample comprised PBMCs. Here the CDR3 DNA reads TGTGCCAGCAGCCGTGAGCGGTCCTCCTACGAGCAGTACTTC. Its translation: CASSRERSSYEQYF.